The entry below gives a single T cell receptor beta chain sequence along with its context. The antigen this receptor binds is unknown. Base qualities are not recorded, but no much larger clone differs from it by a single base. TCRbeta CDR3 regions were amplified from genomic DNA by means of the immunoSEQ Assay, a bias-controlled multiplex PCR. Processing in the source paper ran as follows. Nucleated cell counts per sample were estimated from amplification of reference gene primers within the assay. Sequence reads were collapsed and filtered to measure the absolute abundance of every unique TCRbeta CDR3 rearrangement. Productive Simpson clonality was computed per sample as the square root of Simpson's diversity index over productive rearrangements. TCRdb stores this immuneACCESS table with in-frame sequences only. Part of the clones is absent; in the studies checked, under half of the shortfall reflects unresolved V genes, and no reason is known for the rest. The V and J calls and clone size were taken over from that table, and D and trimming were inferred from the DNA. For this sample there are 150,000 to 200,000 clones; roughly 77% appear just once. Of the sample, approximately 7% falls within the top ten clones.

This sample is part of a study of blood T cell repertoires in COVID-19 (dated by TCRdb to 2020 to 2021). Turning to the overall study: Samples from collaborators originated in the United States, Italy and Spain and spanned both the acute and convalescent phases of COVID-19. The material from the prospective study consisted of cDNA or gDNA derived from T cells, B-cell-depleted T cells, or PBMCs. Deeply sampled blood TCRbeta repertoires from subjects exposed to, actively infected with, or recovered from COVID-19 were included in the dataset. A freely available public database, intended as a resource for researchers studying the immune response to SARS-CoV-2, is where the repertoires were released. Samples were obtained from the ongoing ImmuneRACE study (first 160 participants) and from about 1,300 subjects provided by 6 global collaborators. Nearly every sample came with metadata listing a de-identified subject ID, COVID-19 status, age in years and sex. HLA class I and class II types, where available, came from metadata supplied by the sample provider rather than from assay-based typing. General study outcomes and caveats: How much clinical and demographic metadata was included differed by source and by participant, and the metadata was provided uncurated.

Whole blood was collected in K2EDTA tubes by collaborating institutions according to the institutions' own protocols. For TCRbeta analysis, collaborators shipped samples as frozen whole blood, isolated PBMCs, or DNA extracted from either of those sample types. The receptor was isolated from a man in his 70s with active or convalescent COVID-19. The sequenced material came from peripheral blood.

The sequence in DNA is TGCGCCAGCAGCCAGGCCCTAGCGGGGGGTTCGAACACCGGGGAGCTGTTTTTT. Translated, this is CASSQALAGGSNTGELFF. The chain was built from TRBV4-1 and TRBJ2-2, and 11 junctional nucleotides match TRBD2. CDR1 is given as MGHRA and CDR2 as YSYEKL, both from the germline V gene. Clipping removes 3 bases from V and 0 bases from J, with 6 as the unmatched junction base count. Its CDR3 holds 18 amino acids, cysteine through phenylalanine. The retained sequence is limited to the CDR3, 54 bases, with the frame set at the first base.